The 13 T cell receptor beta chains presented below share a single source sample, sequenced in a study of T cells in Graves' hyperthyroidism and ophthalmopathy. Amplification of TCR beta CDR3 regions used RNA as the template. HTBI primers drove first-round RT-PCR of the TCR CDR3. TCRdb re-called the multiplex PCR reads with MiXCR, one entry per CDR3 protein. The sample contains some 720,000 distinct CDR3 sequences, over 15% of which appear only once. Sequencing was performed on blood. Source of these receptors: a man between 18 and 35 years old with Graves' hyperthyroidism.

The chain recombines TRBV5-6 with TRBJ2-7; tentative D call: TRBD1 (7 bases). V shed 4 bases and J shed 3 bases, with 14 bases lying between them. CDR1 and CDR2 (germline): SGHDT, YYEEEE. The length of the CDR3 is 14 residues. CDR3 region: CASSGGTVGYEQYF. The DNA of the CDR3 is TGTGCCAGCAGCGGGGGGACAGTTGGCTACGAGCAGTACTTC.

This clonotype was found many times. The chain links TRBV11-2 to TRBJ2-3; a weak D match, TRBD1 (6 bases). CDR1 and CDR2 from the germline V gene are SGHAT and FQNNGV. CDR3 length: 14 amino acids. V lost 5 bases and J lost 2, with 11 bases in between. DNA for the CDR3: TGTGCCAGCAGCCTGGACAGCTACACAGATACGCAGTATTTT. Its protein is CASSLDSYTDTQYF.

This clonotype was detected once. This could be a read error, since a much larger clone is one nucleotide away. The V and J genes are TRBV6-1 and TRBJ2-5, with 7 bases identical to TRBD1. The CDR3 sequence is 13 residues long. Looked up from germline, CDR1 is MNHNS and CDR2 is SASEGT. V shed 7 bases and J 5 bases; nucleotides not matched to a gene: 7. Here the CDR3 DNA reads TGTGCCAGCACAAGACAGGGAGCGGAGACCCAGTACTTC. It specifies CASTRQGAETQYF.

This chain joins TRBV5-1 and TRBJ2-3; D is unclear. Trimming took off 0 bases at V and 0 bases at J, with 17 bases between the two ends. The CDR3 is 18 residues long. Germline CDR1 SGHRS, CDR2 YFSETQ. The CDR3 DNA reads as TGCGCCAGCAGCTTGGCCCCCTCGTCCGGATACAGCACAGATACGCAGTATTTT. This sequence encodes CASSLAPSSGYSTDTQYF. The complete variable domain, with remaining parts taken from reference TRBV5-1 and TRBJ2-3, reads KAGVTQTPRYLIKTRGQQVTLSCSPISGHRSVSWYQQTPGQGLQFLFEYFSETQRNKGNFPGRFSGRQFSNSRSEMNVSTLELGDSALYLCASSLAPSSGYSTDTQYFGPGTRLTVL.

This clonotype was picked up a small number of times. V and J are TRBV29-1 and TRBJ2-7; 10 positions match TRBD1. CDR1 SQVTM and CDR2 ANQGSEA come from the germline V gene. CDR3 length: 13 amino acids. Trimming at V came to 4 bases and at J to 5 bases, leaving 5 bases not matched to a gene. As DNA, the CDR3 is TGCAGCGTTGGTGAGGACAGGGGGAACGAGCAGTACTTC. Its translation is CSVGEDRGNEQYF.

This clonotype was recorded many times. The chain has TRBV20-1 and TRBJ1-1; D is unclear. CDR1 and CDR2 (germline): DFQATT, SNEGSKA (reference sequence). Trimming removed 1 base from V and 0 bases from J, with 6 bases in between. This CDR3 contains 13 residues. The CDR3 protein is CSARVVLNTEAFF. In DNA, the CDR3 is TGCAGTGCTAGAGTCGTACTGAACACTGAAGCTTTCTTT.

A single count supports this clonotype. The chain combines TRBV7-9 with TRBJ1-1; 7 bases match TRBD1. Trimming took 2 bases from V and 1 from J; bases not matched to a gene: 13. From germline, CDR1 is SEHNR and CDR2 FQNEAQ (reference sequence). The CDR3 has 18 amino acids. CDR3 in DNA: TGTGCCAGCAGCTTATTGTTAGGCACAGGGGCGAAGAACACTGAAGCTTTCTTT. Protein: CASSLLLGTGAKNTEAFF. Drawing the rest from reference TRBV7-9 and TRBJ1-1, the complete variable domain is DTGVSQNPRHKITKRGQNVTFRCDPISEHNRLYWYRQTLGQGPEFLTYFQNEAQLEKSRLLSDRFSAERPKGSFSTLEIQRTEQGDSAMYLCASSLLLGTGAKNTEAFFGQGTRLTVV.

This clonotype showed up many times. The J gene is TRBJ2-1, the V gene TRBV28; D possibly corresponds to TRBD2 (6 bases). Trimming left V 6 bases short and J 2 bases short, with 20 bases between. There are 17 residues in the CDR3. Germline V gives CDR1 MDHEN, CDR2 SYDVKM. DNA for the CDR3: TGTGCCAGCAGCCCATCGGAGGGTTCGAAGCCCTACAATGAGCAGTTCTTC. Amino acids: CASSPSEGSKPYNEQFF.

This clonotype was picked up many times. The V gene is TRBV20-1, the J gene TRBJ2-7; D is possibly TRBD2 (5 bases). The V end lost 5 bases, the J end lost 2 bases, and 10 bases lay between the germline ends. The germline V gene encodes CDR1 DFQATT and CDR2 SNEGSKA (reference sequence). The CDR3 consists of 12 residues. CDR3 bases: TGCAGTGCTCGCGGGCCCCCCTACGAGCAGTACTTC. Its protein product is CSARGPPYEQYF.

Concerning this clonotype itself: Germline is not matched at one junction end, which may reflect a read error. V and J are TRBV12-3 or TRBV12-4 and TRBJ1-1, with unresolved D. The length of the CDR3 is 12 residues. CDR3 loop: CASNPGVTEACF. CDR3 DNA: TGTGCCAGCAACCCCGGTGTAACTGAAGCTTGCTTT.

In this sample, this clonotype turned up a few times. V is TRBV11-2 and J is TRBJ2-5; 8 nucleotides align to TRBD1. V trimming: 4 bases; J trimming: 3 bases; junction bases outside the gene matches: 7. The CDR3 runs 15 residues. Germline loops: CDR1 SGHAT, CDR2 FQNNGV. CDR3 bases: TGTGCCAGCAGCTACCAATACAGGGGGAAAGAGACCCAGTACTTC. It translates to CASSYQYRGKETQYF.

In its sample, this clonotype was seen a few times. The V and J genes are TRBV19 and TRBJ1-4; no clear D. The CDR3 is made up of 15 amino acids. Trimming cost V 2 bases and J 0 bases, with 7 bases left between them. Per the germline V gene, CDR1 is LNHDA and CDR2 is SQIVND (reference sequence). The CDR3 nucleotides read TGTGCCAGTAGTATAAGGCGTGCAACTAATGAAAAACTGTTTTTT. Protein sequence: CASSIRRATNEKLFF.

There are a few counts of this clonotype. For the CDR3, the DNA is TGCAGTGCTAGAGGAGGGACAATTGAGCAGTTCTTC. Its translation: CSARGGTIEQFF. This chain connects TRBV20-1 to TRBJ2-1; D is possibly TRBD1 (6 bases). Deletions cut 1 base from V and 9 bases from J, with 10 bases between. The CDR3 is 12 residues long. Germline CDR1 DFQATT, CDR2 SNEGSKA (reference sequence).